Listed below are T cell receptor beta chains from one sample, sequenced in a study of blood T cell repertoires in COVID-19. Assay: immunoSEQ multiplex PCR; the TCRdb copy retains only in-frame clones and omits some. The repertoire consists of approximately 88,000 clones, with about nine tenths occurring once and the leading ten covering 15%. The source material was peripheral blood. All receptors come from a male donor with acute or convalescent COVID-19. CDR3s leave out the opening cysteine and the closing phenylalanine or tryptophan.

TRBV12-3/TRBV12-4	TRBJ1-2	ASSLGAGYT
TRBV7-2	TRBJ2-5	ASSLAGGAETQY
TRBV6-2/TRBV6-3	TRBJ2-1	ASSHKQGTGEQF
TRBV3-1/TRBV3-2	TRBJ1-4	ASTRDATNEKLF
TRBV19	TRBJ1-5	ASSMTGVNQPQH
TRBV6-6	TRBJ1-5	ASSRSPGTGGTPLDQPQH
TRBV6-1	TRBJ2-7	ASSEALAGANEQY
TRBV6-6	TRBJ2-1	ASSYPTGINNEQF
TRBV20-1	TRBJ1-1	SASLSTANEAF
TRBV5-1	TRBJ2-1	ASSLVSGGGYNEQF
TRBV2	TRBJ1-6	ASIRDSINSPLH
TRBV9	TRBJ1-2	ASSVVPGRGYT
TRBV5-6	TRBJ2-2	ASSLSRGTGELF
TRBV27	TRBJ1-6	ASSLSGFETPSSPLH
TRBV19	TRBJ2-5	ASSIDWGRVQETQY
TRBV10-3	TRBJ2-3	AISASTSAVAY
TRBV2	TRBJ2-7	ASISSRYEQY
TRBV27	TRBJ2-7	ASRRAGNSYEQY
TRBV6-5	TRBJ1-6	ASSYAGGANNSPLH
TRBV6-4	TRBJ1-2	ASSSGDYGYT
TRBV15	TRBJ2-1	ATSRGQDYNEQF
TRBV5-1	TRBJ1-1	ASSEGVRAEAF
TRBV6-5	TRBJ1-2	ASREGAGADYGYT
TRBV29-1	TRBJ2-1	SVPSGVGSYNEQF
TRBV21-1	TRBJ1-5	ASSNRRARNQPQH
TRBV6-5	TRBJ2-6	ASRLDSGANVLT
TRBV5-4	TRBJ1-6	ASSLVGTDNSPLH
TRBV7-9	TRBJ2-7	ASSQPGQGSHEQY
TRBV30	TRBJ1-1	AWSLGSGNTEAF